The clone carrying this T cell receptor (beta chain) was detected ten times or more. Its target is unknown. Looked up from germline, CDR1 is MNHEY and CDR2 is SVGEGT. The J segment lost 4 bases and the V segment lost 2 bases, leaving 12 bases of the junction unmatched. The CDR3 consists of 19 residues. As it was prepared, the TCRbeta library received unique molecular identifiers. Via MiXCR, TCRdb re-called the PCR reads, giving one row per CDR3 protein. Among hundreds of thousands of distinct CDR3 sequences, almost 8% were seen once, and the ten largest hold approximately 9%. This entry comes from a study of T-cell reconstitution after alpha-beta-depleted transplantation in children. Study conclusions and caveats: Several hundred rapidly expanded clones from non-depleted graft cells reportedly supplied alpha-beta T cells about two months post-transplant. The study traced high day-60 TCRbeta diversity in some patients to surviving recipient T cells and thymic progenitors. T-cell numbers and diversity, one year after transplant, stemmed largely from T cells that were newly produced.

The chain links TRBV6-2 or TRBV6-3 to TRBJ2-3; TRBD2 matches at 13 bases. This receptor was obtained from a female patient aged 2 to 10 who had a stem cell transplant for Fanconi anemia, so the T cells may come from the graft donor. The sample here was peripheral blood, taken 360 days after TCRalphabeta/CD19-depleted stem cell transplant. The CDR3: CASSYTGLAGAHWSDTQYF. CDR3 DNA: TGTGCCAGCAGTTACACCGGACTAGCGGGAGCCCACTGGTCAGATACGCAGTATTTT.